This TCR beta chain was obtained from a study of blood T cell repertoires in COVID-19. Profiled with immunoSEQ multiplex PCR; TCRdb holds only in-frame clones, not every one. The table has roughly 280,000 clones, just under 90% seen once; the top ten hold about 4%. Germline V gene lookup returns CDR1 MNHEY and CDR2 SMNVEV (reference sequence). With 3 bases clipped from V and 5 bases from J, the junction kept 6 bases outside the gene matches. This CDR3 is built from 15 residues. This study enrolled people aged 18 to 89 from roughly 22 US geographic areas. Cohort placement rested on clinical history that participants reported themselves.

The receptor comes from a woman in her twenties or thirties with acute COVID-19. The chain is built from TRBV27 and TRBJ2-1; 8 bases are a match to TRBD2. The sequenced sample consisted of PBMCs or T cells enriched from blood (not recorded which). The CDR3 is CASSFGAGGNNEQFF. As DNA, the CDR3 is TGTGCCAGCAGTTTTGGGGCGGGAGGCAACAATGAGCAGTTCTTC.